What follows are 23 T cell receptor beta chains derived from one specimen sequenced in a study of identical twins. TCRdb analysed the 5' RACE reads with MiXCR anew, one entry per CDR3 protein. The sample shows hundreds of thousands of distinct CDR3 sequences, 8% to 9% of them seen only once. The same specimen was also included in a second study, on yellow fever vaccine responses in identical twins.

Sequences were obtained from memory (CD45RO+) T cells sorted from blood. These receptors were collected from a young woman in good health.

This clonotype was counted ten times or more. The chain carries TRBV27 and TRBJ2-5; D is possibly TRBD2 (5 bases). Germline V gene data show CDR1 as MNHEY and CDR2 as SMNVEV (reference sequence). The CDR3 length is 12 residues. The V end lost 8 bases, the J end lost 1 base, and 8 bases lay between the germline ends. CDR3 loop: CASGRTQETQYF. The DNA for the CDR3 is TGTGCCAGCGGGAGAACCCAAGAGACCCAGTACTTC.

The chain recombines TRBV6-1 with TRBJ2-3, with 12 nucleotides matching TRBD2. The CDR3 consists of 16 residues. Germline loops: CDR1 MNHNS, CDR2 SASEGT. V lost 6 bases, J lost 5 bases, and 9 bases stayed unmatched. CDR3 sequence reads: CASRNLAGGPGDTQYF. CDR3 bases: TGTGCCAGCAGAAACCTAGCGGGAGGGCCGGGAGATACGCAGTATTTT.

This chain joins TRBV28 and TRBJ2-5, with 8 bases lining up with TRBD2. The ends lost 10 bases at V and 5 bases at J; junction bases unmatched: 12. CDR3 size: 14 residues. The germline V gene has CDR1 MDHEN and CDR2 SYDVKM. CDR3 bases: TGTGCCATTTTGGCGGGGGGCCCGAGGGAGACCCAGTACTTC. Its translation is CAILAGGPRETQYF.

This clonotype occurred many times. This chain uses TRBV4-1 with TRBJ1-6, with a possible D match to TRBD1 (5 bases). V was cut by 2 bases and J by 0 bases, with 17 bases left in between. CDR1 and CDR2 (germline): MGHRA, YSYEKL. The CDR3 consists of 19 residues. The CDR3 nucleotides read TGCGCCAGCAGCCAAAGGGCCCCGACAGCCCTCTCCTATAATTCACCCCTCCACTTT. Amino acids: CASSQRAPTALSYNSPLHF.

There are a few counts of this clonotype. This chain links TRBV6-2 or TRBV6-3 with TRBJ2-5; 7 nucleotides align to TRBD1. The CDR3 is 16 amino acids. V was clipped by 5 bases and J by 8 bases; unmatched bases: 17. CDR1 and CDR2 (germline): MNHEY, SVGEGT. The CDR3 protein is CASSAIPGTVGLTQYF. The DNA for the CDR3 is TGTGCCAGCAGTGCTATACCCGGGACAGTCGGTCTCACCCAGTACTTC.

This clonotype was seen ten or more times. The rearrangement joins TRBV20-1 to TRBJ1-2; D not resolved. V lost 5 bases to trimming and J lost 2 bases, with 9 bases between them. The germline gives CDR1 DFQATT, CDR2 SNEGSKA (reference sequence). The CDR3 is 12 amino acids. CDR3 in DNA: TGCAGTGCTTCCACAGAAAACTATGGCTACACCTTC. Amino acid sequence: CSASTENYGYTF.

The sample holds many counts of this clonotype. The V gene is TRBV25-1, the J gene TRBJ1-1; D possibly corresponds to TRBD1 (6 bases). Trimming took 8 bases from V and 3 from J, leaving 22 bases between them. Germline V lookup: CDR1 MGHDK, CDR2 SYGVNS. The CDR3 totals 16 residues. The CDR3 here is CASSPTGAVSYTEAFF. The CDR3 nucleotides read TGTGCCAGCTCCCCTACGGGGGCGGTTAGTTACACTGAAGCTTTCTTT.

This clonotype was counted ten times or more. The CDR3 spells CAISESPRRDTEAFF. CDR3 DNA: TGTGCCATCAGTGAGTCCCCCAGGCGAGACACTGAAGCTTTCTTT. The chain links TRBV10-3 to TRBJ1-1; D is uncertain. This CDR3 has 15 amino acids. Trimming stripped 0 bases from V and 3 bases from J, with 11 bases between. Germline values: CDR1 ENHRY, CDR2 SYGVKD.

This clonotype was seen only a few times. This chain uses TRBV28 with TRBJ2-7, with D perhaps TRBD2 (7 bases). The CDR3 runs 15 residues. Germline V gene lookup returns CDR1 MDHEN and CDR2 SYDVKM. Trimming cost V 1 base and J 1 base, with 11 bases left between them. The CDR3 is CASSLSGRGSYEQYF. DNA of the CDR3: TGTGCCAGCAGTTTATCAGGGAGGGGGTCCTACGAGCAGTACTTC. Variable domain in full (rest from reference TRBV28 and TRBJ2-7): DVKVTQSSRYLVKRTGEKVFLECVQDMDHENMFWYRQDPGLGLRLIYFSYDVKMKEKGDIPEGYSVSREKKERFSLILESASTNQTSMYLCASSLSGRGSYEQYFGPGTRLTVT.

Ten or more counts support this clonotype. The CDR3 DNA reads TGCGCCAGTAGGACAGGGGACGGTAGCAATCAGCCCCAGCATTTT. As protein: CASRTGDGSNQPQHF. The chain carries TRBV5-1 and TRBJ1-5; TRBD1 aligns across 9 bases. The ends lost 8 bases at V and 0 bases at J; junction bases unmatched: 6. Germline V lookup: CDR1 SGHRS, CDR2 YFSETQ. This CDR3 has 15 amino acids.

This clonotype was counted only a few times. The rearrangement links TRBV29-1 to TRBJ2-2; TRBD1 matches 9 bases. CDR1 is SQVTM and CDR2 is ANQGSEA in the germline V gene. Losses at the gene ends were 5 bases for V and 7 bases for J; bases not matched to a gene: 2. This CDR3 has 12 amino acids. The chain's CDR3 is CSVRQGDGELFF. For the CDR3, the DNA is TGCAGCGTTAGACAGGGGGACGGGGAGCTGTTTTTT.

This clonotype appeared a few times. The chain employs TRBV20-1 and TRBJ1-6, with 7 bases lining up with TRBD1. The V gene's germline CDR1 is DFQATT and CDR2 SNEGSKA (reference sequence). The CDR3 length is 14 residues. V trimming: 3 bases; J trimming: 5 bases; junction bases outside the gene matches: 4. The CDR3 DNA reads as TGCAGTGCTAGCAGGGACAGAGATAATTCACCCCTCCACTTT. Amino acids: CSASRDRDNSPLHF.

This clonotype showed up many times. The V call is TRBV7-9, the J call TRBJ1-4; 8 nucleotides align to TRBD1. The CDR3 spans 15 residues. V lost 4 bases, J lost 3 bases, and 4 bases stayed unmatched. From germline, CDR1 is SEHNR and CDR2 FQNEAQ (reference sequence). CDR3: CASSSQGVPNEKLFF. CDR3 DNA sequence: TGTGCCAGCAGCTCACAGGGGGTTCCTAATGAAAAACTGTTTTTT.

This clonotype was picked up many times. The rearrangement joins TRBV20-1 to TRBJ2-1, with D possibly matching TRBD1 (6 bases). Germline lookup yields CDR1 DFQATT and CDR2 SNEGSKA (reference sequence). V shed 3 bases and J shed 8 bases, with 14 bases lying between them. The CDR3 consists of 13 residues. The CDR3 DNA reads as TGCAGTGCTAGCAAGGGACACCCCGATGAGCAGTTCTTC. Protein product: CSASKGHPDEQFF.

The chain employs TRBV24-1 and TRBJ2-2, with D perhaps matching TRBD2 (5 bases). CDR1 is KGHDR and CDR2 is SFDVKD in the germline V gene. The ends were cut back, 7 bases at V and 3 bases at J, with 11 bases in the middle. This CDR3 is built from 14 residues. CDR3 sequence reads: CATRLNGDTGELFF. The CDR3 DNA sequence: TGTGCCACCAGATTAAACGGGGACACCGGGGAGCTGTTTTTT.

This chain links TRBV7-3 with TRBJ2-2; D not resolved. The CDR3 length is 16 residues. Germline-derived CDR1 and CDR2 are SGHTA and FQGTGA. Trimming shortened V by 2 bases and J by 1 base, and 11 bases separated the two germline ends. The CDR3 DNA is TGTGCCAGCAGCTTAGATCGAAGAAAGAACACCGGGGAGCTGTTTTTT. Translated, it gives CASSLDRRKNTGELFF.

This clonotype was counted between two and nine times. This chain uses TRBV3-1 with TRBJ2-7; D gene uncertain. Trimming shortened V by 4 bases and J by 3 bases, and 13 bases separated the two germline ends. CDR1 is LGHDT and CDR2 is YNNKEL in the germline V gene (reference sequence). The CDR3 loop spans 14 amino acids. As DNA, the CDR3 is TGTGCCAGCAGCCCCGCCCTTCAGGTCTACGAGCAGTACTTC. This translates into CASSPALQVYEQYF.

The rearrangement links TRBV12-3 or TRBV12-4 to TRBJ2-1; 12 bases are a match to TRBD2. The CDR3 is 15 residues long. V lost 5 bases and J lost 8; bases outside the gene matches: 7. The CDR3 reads CASSMTSGSGDEQFF. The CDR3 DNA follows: TGTGCCAGCAGTATGACTAGCGGGAGTGGCGATGAGCAGTTCTTC.

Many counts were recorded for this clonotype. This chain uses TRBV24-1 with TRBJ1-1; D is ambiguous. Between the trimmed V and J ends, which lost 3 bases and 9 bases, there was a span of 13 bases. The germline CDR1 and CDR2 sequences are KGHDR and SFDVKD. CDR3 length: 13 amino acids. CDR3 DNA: TGTGCCACCAGTGATCCCCTGAGGAAGCAAGCTTTCTTT. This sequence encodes CATSDPLRKQAFF.

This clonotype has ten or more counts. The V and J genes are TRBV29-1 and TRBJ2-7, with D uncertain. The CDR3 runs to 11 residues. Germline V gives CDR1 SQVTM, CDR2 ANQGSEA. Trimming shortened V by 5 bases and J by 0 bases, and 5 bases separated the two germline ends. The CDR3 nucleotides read TGCAGCGTTCGGAACTCCTACGAGCAGTACTTC. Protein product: CSVRNSYEQYF.

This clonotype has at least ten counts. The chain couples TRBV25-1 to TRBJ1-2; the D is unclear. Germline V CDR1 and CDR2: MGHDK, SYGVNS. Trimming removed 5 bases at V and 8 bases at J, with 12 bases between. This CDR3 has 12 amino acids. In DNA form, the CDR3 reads TGTGCCAGCAGTAAATGGGAGGGCGGCTACACCTTC. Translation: CASSKWEGGYTF.

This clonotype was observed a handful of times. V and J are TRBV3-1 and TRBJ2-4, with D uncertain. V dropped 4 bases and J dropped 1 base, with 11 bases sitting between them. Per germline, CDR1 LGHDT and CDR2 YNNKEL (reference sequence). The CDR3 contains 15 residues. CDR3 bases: TGTGCCAGCAGCCTTAGGAATATGGCCAAAAACATTCAGTACTTC. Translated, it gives CASSLRNMAKNIQYF.

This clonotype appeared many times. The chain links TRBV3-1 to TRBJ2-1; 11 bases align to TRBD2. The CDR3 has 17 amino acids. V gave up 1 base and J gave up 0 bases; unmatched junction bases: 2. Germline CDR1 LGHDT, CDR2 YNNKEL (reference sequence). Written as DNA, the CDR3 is TGTGCCAGCAGCCAAGGACTAGCGGGGAGCTCCTACAATGAGCAGTTCTTC. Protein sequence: CASSQGLAGSSYNEQFF.